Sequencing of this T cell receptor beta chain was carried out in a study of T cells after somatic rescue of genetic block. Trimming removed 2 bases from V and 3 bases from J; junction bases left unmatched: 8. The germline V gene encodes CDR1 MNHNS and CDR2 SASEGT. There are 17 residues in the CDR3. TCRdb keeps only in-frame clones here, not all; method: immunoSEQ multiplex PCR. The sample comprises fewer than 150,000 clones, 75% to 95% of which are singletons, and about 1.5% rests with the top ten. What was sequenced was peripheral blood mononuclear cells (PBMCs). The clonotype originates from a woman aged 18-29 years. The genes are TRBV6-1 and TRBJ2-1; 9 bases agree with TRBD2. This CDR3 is CASSESGGGGLYNEQFF. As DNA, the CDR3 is TGTGCCAGCAGTGAATCTGGCGGGGGGGGACTCTACAATGAGCAGTTCTTC.